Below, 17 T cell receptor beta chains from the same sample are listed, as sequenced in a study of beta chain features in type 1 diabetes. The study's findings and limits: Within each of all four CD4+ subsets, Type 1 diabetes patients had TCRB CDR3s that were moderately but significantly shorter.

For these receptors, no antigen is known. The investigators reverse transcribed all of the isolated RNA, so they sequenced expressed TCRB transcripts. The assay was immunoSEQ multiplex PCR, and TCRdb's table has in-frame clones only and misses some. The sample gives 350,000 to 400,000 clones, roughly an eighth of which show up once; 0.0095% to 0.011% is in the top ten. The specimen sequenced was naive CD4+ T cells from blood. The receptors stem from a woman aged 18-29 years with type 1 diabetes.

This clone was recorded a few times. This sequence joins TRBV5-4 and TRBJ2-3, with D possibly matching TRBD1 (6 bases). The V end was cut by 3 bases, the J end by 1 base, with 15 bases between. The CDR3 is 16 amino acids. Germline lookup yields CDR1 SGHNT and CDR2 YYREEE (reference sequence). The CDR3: CASSSGGDTRTDTQYF. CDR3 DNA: TGTGCCAGCAGCTCCGGTGGGGACACCCGCACAGATACGCAGTATTTT.

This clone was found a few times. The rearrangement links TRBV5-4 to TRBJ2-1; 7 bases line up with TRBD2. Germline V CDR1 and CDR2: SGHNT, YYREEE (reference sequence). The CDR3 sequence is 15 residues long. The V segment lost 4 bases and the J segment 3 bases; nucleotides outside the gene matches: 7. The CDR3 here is CASSETSVVYNEQFF. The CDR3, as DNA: TGTGCCAGCAGCGAAACTAGCGTAGTCTACAATGAGCAGTTCTTC.

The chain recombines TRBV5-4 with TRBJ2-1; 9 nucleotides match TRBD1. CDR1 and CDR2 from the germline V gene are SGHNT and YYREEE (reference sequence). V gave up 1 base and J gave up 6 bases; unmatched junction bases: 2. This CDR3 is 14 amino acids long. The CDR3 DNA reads TGTGCCAGCAGCTTGACAGGGGGCTCCAATGAGCAGTTCTTC. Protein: CASSLTGGSNEQFF.

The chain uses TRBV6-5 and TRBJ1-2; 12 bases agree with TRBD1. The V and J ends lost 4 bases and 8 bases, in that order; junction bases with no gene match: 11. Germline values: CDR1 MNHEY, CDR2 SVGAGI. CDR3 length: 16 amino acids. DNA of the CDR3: TGTGCCAGCAGTTCCTCACCGGGACAGGGGGCTAAGGGCTACACCTTC. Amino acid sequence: CASSSSPGQGAKGYTF.

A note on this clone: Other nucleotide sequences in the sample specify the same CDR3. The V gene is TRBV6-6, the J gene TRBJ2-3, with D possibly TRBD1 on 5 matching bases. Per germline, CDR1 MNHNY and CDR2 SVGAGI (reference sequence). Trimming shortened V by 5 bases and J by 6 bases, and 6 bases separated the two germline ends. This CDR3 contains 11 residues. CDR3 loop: CASSPGDTQYF. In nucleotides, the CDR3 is TGTGCCAGCAGTCCAGGGGATACGCAGTATTTT.

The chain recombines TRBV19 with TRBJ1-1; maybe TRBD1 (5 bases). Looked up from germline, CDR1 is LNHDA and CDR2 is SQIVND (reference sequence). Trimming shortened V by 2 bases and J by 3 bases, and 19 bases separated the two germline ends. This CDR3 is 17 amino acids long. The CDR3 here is CASSIISSGRVHTEAFF. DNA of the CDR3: TGTGCCAGTAGTATAATAAGCTCTGGCAGGGTCCACACTGAAGCTTTCTTT.

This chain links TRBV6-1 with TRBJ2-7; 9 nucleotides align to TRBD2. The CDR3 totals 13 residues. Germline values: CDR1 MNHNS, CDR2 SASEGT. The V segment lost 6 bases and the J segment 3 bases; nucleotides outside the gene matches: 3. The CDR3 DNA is TGTGCCAGCAGACTAGCGGGTTTCTACGAGCAGTACTTC. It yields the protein CASRLAGFYEQYF.

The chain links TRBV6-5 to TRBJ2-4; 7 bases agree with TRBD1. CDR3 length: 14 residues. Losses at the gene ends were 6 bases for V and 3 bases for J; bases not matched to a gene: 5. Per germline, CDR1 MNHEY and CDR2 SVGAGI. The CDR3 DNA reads TGTGCCAGCAGCCGACAGGGAAACAAAAACATTCAGTACTTC. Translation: CASSRQGNKNIQYF.

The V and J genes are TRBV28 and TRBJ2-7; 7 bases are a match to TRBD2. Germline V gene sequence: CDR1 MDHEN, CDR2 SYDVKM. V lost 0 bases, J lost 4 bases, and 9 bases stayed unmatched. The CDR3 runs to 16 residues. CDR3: CASSLWFGTSAYEQYF. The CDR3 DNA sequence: TGTGCCAGCAGTTTATGGTTCGGCACTAGCGCATACGAGCAGTACTTC.

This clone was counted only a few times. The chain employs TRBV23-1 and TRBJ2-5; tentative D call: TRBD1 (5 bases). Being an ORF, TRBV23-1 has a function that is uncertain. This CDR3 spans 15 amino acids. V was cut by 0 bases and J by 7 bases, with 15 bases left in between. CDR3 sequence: CASSQSQGRPGTQYF. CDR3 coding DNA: TGCGCCAGCAGTCAATCCCAGGGAAGGCCGGGGACCCAGTACTTC.

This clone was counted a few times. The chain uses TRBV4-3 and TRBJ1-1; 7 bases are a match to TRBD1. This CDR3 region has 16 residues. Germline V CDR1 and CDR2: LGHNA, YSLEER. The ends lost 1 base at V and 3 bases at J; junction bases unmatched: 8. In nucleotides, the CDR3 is TGCGCCAGCAGCCAAGCGACAGGGCCGCAGTACACTGAAGCTTTCTTT. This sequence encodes CASSQATGPQYTEAFF.

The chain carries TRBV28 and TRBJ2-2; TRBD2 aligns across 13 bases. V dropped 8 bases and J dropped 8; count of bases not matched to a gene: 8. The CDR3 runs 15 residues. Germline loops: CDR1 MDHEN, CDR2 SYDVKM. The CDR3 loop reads CASGPGLAGAGELFF. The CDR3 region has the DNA TGTGCCAGCGGTCCCGGACTAGCGGGAGCTGGGGAGCTGTTTTTT.

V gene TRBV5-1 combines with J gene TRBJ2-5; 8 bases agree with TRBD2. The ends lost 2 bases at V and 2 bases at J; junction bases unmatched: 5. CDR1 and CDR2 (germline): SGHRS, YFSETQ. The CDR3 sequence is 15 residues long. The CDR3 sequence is CASSLGTSTQETQYF. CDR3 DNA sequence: TGCGCCAGCAGCTTAGGGACTAGTACACAAGAGACCCAGTACTTC.

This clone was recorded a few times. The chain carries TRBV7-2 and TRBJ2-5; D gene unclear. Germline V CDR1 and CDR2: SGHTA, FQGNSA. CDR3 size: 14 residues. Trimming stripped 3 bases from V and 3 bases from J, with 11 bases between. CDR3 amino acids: CASSFLRPKETQYF. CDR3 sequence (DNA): TGTGCCAGCAGCTTTCTCAGGCCCAAAGAGACCCAGTACTTC.

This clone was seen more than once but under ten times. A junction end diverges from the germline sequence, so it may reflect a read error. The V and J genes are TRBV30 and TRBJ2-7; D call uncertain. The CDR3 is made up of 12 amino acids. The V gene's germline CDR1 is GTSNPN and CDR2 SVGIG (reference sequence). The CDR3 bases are TGTGCCTGGAGTCCCGAGTCCTACGGGCAGTACTTC. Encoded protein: CAWSPESYGQYF.

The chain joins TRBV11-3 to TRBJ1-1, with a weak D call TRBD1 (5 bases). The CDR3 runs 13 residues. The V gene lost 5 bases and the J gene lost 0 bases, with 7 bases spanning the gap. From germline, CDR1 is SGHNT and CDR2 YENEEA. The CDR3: CASSRTLNTEAFF. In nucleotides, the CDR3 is TGTGCCAGCAGCAGGACACTGAACACTGAAGCTTTCTTT.

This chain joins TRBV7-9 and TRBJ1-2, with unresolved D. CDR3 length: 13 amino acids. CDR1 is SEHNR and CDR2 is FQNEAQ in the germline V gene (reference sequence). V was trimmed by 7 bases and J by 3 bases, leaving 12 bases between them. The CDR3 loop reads CASNSLHHYGYTF. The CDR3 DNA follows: TGTGCCAGCAACTCCCTCCACCACTATGGCTACACCTTC.